There are many counts of the clone carrying this TCR beta chain. Its specificity is unknown. One entry per CDR3 protein, called by TCRdb with MiXCR from the 5' RACE reads. The profile covers about 350,000 distinct CDR3 sequences, with approximately 14% appearing a single time and 20% to 25% taken by the ten largest. Germline V gene data show CDR1 as DFQATT and CDR2 as SNEGSKA (reference sequence). J was trimmed by 1 base and V by 6 bases; bases with no gene match: 6. The CDR3 is made up of 14 amino acids. This entry is derived from a study of T-cell memory formation after mild COVID-19. General study findings and limits: CM and EM subsets held most contracting CD4+ clones; EMRA held CD8+ ones.

Material: PBMCs or a T cell subset sorted from them (not recorded which). This TCR was recovered from a man between 18 and 29 years old who had mild COVID-19 (a few samples of this study predate the infection). Cell type and time point are not known. The J gene is TRBJ2-3, the V gene TRBV20-1, with 8 bases aligning to TRBD2. The CDR3 DNA is TGCAGTGCGAAGCCGGGAGGGGGCACAGATACGCAGTATTTT. Translated, it gives CSAKPGGGTDTQYF.